The T cell receptor beta chain described here comes from a study of beta chain features in type 1 diabetes. Looking at the study overall: Healthy donors and patients had similar age, gender and cell yields. Whole-study results and caveats: Lower insertion and higher deletion counts appeared at VDJ junctions in type 1 diabetes patients. Patients with Type 1 diabetes showed moderately but significantly shorter TCRB CDR3s in all four CD4+ subsets.

This CDR3 is built from 12 residues. The V and J ends lost 5 bases and 10 bases respectively, with 12 bases between them. Per germline, CDR1 SGHAT and CDR2 FQNNGV. This clone was counted only a few times. Its specificity is not known. Based on CD45RO/CCR7/CD25/CD127/CD95/CD27, CD4+ regulatory, stem cell-like memory, naive and central memory cells were sorted. TCRB transcripts that were expressed got sequenced, as all of the isolated RNA had been reverse transcribed. TCRdb's copy holds only in-frame clones and misses some; the assay was immunoSEQ multiplex PCR. The sample shows under 400,000 clones, about 18% of them seen only once.

The genes are TRBV11-2 and TRBJ2-1, with D perhaps matching TRBD1 (6 bases). This receptor was obtained from a woman aged 18-35 years in good health. Sequenced: naive CD4+ T cells from blood. The CDR3 region has the DNA TGTGCCAGCAGCCCCGGACAGACGGAGCAGTTCTTC. It encodes CASSPGQTEQFF. The variable domain in full, with the rest retrieved from reference TRBV11-2 and TRBJ2-1, is EAGVAQSPRYKIIEKRQSVAFWCNPISGHATLYWYQQILGQGPKLLIQFQNNGVVDDSQLPKDRFSAERLKGVDSTLKIQPAKLEDSAVYLCASSPGQTEQFFGPGTRLTVL.